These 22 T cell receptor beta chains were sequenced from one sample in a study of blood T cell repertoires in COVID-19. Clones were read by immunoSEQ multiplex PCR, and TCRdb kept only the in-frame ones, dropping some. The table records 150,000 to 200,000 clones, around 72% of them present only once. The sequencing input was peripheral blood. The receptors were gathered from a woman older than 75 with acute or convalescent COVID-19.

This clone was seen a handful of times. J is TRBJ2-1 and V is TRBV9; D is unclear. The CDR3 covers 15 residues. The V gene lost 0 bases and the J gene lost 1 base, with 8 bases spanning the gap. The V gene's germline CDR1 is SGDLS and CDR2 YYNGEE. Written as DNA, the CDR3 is TGTGCCAGCAGCGTAGAGGCGGTTTCCTACAATGAGCAGTTCTTC. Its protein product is CASSVEAVSYNEQFF.

CDR3 in amino acids: CASSPPRVAGWTGELFF. In DNA, the CDR3 is TGTGCCAGCAGTCCCCCGCGGGTAGCGGGTTGGACCGGGGAGCTGTTTTTT. The gene calls are TRBV6-2 or TRBV6-3 and TRBJ2-2; TRBD2 agrees at 7 bases. The CDR3 length is 17 residues. Unmatched junction bases numbered 14, after V lost 5 bases and J lost 5 bases. Germline loops: CDR1 MNHEY, CDR2 SVGEGT.

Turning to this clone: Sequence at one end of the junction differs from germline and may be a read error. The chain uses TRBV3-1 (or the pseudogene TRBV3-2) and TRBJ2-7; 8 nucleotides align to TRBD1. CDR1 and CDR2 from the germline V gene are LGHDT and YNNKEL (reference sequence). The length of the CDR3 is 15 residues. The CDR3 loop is CASSPAQGASSEQYF. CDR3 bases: TGTGCCAGCAGCCCCGCGCAGGGGGCATCCTCCGAGCAGTACTTC.

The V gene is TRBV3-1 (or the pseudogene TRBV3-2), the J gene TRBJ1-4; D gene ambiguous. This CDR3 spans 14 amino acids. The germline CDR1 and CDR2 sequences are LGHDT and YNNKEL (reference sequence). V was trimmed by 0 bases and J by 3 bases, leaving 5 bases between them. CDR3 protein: CASSQDSSNEKLFF. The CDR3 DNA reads TGTGCCAGCAGCCAAGACAGTTCTAATGAAAAACTGTTTTTT.

CDR3: CASSRQEHNQPQHF. The CDR3 nucleotides are TGTGCCAGCAGTCGACAGGAGCACAATCAGCCCCAGCATTTT. The gene calls are TRBV28 and TRBJ1-5; possible D gene TRBD1, 6 bases. Germline V gene sequence: CDR1 MDHEN, CDR2 SYDVKM. Trimming stripped 5 bases from V and 3 bases from J, with 11 bases between. CDR3 length: 14 amino acids.

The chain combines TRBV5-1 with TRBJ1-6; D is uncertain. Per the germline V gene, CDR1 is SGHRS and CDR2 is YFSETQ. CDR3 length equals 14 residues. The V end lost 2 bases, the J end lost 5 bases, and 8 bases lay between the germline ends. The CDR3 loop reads CASSFSGNNSPLHF. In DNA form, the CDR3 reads TGCGCCAGCAGCTTCAGCGGAAATAATTCACCCCTCCACTTT.

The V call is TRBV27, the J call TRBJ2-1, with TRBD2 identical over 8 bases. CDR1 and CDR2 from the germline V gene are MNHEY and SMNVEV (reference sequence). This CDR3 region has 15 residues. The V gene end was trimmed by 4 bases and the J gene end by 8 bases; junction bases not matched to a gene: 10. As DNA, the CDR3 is TGTGCCAGCAGTTCACTAGCGGACCCACCGGATGAGCAGTTCTTC. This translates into CASSSLADPPDEQFF.

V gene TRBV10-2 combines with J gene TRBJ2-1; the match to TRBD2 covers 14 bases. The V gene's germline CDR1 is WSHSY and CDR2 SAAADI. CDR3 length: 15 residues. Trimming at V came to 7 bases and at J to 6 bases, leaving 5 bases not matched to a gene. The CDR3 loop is CASKGLAGVSNEQFF. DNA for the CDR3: TGCGCCAGCAAGGGACTAGCGGGAGTTTCCAATGAGCAGTTCTTC.

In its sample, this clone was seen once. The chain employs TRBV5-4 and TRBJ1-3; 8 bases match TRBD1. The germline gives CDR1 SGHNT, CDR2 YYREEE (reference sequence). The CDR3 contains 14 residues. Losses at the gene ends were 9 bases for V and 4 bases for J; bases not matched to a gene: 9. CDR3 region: CATRTGLLGNTIYF. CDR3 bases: TGTGCCACCAGGACAGGGCTCTTGGGAAACACCATATATTTT.

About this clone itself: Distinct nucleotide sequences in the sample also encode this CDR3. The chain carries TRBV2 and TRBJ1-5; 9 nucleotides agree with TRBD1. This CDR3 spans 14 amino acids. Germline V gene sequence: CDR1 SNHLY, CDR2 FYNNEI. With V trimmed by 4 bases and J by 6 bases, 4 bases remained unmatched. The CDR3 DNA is TGTGCCAGCAGTGGACAGGGGGTCGGTCAGCCCCAGCATTTT. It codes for CASSGQGVGQPQHF.

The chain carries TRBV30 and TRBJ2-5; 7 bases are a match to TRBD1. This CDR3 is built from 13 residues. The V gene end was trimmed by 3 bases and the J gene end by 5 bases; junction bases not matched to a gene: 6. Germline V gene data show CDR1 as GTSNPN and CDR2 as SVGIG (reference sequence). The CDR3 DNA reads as TGTGCCTGGAGCGGACAGGTTAGGGAGACCCAGTACTTC. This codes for CAWSGQVRETQYF.

DNA for the CDR3: TGTGCCAGCAGCTCCGGGACAGTCACAGATACGCAGTATTTT. As protein: CASSSGTVTDTQYF. The chain combines TRBV7-3 with TRBJ2-3; TRBD1 matches at 7 bases. Germline V gene sequence: CDR1 SGHTA, CDR2 FQGTGA. The CDR3 runs 14 residues. Losses at the gene ends were 4 bases for V and 2 bases for J; bases not matched to a gene: 3.

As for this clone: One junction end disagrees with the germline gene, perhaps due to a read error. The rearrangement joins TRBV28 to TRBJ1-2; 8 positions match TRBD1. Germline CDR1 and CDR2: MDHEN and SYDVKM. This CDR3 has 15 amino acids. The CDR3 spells CASSLGTGLSGDTGF. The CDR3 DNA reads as TGTGCCAGCAGTTTGGGGACAGGCCTTTCGGGGGATACGGGCTTC.

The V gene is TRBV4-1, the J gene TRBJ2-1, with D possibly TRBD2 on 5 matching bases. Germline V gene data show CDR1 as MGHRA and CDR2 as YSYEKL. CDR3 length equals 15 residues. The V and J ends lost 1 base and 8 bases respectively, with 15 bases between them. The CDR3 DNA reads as TGCGCCAGCAGCCAAGCCCCGATTAGCGAGCATGAGCAGTTCTTC. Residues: CASSQAPISEHEQFF.

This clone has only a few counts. The CDR3 here is CASSTAQGWQETQYF. CDR3 sequence (DNA): TGTGCCAGTAGTACCGCACAGGGGTGGCAAGAGACCCAGTACTTC. The chain joins TRBV19 to TRBJ2-5; TRBD1 matches 7 bases. The V gene end was trimmed by 4 bases and the J gene end by 2 bases; junction bases not matched to a gene: 7. This CDR3 contains 15 residues. Germline V gene lookup returns CDR1 LNHDA and CDR2 SQIVND (reference sequence).

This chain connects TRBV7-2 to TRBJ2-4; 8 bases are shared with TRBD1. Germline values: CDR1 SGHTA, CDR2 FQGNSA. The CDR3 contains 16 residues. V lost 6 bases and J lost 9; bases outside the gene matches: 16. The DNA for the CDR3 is TGTGCCAGCAGTTTAATTTCGTCGGGGACAGGCGCCATTCAGTACTTC. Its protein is CASSLISSGTGAIQYF.

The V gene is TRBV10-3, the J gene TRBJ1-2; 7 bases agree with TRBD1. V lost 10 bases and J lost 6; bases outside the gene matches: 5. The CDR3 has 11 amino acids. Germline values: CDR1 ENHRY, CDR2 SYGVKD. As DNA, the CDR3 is TGTGCCACCAATACAGGGGATGGCTACACCTTC. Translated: CATNTGDGYTF.

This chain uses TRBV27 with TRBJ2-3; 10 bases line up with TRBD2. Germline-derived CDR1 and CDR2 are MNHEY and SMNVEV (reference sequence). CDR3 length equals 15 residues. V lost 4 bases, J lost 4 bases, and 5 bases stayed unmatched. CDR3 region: CASSWSGRASDTQYF. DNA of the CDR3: TGTGCCAGCAGTTGGAGCGGGAGGGCCTCAGATACGCAGTATTTT.

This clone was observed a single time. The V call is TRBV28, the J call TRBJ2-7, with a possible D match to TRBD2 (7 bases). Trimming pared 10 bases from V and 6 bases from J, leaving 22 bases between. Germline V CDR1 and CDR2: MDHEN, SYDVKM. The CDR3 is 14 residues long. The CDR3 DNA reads TGTGCCATCAGGCCGGGGGGCCTACCTGGCGAGCAGTACTTC. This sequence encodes CAIRPGGLPGEQYF.

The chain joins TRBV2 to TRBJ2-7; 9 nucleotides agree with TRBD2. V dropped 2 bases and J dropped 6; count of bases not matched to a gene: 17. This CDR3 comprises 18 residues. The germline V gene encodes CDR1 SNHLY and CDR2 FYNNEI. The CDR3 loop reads CASSELLASGTLTGEQYF. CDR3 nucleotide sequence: TGTGCCAGCAGTGAACTTTTGGCTAGCGGGACCCTCACGGGCGAGCAGTACTTC.

The CDR3 coding sequence is TGTGCCAGCAGCCAAGCTCAGACTAACCACAATGAGCAGTTCTTC. Translation gives CASSQAQTNHNEQFF. The chain employs TRBV3-1 (or the pseudogene TRBV3-2) and TRBJ2-1; D is perhaps TRBD2 (5 bases). Germline V gene sequence: CDR1 LGHDT, CDR2 YNNKEL (reference sequence). The germline V and J ends were trimmed by 1 base and 5 bases, with 12 bases remaining between them. This CDR3 region has 15 residues.

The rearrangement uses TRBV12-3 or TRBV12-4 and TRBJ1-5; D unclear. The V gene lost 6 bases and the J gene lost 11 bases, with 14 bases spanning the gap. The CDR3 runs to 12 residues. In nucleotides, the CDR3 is TGTGCCAGCAGCGGGTCCGCGGGAGCCCAGCATTTT. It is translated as CASSGSAGAQHF.